This T cell receptor beta chain is drawn from a study of control samples from healthy donors and cancer patients. The table came from immunoSEQ multiplex PCR; TCRdb's copy has only in-frame clones and leaves some out. In the table there are tens of thousands of clones, 85% to 95% of which are singletons. Germline CDR1 reads GTSNPN; CDR2 reads SVGIG (reference sequence). Trimming cost V 0 bases and J 4 bases, with 13 bases left between them. The CDR3 has 14 residues. The genes are TRBV30 and TRBJ2-7, with D unclear. This receptor was taken from a woman aged 40 to 55 with head and neck cancer. Sequenced: PBMCs. The CDR3 DNA is TGTGCCTGGAGTGTATCTGGTGACCCATACGAGCAGTACTTC. Amino acids: CAWSVSGDPYEQYF.